This TCR beta chain was recorded in a study of cytomegalovirus exposure and HLA in healthy donors. Study outcomes and limitations: Later, an analysis found that common viral pathogens appeared to be linked with several of the most significant clusters. Presence/absence comparisons presumed near-even sequencing depth among donors.

The PCR ran on 60 Vbeta and 13 Jbeta primers. Some clones are missing from TCRdb's copy, which holds only in-frame ones; the method was immunoSEQ multiplex PCR. Here the sample table reports 65,000 to 90,000 clones. V lost 4 bases to trimming and J lost 0 bases, with 13 bases between them. The CDR3 sequence is 15 residues long. Germline lookup yields CDR1 SGHDT and CDR2 YYEEEE. Notes on this clone: Its matching antigen is unknown.

The sample comprised PBMCs. This TCR was sampled from a man aged 35 to 55 in good health and CMV-seronegative. The chain carries TRBV5-6 and TRBJ2-5; a weak D match, TRBD1 (5 bases). CDR3 sequence: CASSPIGENQETQYF. DNA of the CDR3: TGTGCCAGCAGCCCCATAGGGGAAAACCAAGAGACCCAGTACTTC.